This T cell receptor beta chain was sequenced during a study of regulatory T cells in long-lasting Graves disease. Researchers made TCR beta libraries by using iRepertoire HTBI primers and running Arm-PCR on CDR3 regions. From the multiplex PCR reads, TCRdb called clonotypes with MiXCR, one entry per CDR3 protein. The table has a few hundred thousand distinct CDR3 sequences, over 15% seen once; the top ten hold about 32%. This clonotype was found many times. With 0 bases removed from V and 3 bases from J, the gap between germline ends came to 7 bases. The CDR3 runs 14 residues. The germline CDR1 and CDR2 sequences are SGHRS and YFSETQ. Time point here: newly diagnosed GD, antithyroid drugs for less than 3 months. PBMC RNA was the source of the TCR library. This sample also belongs to another study, concerning T cells in Graves' hyperthyroidism and ophthalmopathy. That paper notes: HTBI primers were used for first-round RT-PCR of the TCR CDR3. The model foresaw ophthalmopathy a median approximately 6.1 months prior to onset.

This sequence originates from a man between 40 and 49 years old with Graves disease. This rearrangement joins TRBV5-1 to TRBJ2-1, with D possibly matching TRBD1 (5 bases). The sample consisted of peripheral blood mononuclear cells (PBMCs), taken at new diagnosis, from a patient treated with antithyroid drugs. The CDR3 DNA follows: TGCGCCAGCAGCTTGGGGACATTCTACAATGAGCAGTTCTTC. As protein: CASSLGTFYNEQFF.